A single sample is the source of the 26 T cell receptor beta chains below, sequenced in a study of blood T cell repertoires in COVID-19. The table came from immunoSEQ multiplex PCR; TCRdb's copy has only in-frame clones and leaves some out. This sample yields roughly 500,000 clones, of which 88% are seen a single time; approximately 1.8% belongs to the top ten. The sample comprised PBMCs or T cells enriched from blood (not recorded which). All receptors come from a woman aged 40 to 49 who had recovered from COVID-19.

CDR3 nucleotides: TGTGCCAGCAGCCTCAACAGGGGTACTGAAGCTTTCTTT. Amino acids: CASSLNRGTEAFF. The chain couples TRBV5-6 to TRBJ1-1, with 7 bases that match TRBD1. V was pared by 4 bases and J by 5 bases, with 5 bases of the junction left unmatched. CDR1 and CDR2 from the germline V gene are SGHDT and YYEEEE. The CDR3 sequence is 13 residues long.

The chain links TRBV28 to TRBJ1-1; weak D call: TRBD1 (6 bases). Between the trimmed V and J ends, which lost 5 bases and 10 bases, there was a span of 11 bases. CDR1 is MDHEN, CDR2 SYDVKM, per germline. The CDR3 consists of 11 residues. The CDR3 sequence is CASSLTGRAFF. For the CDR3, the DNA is TGTGCCAGCAGTCTCACAGGGAGAGCTTTCTTT. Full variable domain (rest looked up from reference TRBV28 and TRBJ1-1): DVKVTQSSRYLVKRTGEKVFLECVQDMDHENMFWYRQDPGLGLRLIYFSYDVKMKEKGDIPEGYSVSREKKERFSLILESASTNQTSMYLCASSLTGRAFFGQGTRLTVV.

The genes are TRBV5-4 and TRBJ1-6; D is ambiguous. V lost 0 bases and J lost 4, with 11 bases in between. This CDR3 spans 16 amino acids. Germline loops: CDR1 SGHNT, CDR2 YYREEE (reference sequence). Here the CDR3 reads CASSLGQVPYNSPLHF. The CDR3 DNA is TGTGCCAGCAGCTTGGGCCAGGTTCCTTATAATTCACCCCTCCACTTT.

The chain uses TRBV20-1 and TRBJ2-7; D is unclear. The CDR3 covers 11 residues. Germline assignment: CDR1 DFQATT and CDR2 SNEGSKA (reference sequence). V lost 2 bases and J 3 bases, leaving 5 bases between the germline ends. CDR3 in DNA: TGCAGTGCTAGAAATAGCTACGAGCAGTACTTC. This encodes CSARNSYEQYF.

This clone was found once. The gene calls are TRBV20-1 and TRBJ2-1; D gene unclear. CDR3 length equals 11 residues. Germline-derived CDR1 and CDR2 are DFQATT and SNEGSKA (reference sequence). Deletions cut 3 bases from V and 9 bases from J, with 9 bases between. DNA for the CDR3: TGCAGTGCTAGCGGGTTAGGTGAGCAGTTCTTC. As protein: CSASGLGEQFF.

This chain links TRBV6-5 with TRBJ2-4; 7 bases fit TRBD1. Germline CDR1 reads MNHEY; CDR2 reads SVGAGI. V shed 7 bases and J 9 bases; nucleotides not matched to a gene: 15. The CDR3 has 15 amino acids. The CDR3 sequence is CASTPLRRGLGIQYF. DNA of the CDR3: TGTGCCAGCACCCCGTTGAGAAGGGGGCTGGGCATTCAGTACTTC.

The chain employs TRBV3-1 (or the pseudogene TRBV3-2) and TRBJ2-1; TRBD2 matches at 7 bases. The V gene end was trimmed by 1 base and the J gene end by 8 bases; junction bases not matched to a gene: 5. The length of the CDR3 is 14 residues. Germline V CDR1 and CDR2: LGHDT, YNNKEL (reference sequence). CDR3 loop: CASSQVFRGDEQFF. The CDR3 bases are TGTGCCAGCAGCCAAGTGTTCCGGGGGGATGAGCAGTTCTTC.

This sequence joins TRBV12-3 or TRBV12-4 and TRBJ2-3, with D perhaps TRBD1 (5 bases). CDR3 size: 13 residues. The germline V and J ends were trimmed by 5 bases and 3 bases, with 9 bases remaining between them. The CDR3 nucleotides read TGTGCCAGCAGTAAGGGGTTAACAGATACGCAGTATTTT. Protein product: CASSKGLTDTQYF.

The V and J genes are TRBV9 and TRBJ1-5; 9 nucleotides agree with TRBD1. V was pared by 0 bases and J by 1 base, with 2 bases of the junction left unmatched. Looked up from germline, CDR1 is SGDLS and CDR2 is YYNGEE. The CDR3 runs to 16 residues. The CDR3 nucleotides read TGTGCCAGCAGCGTAGGGACAGGGGCGAGCAATCAGCCCCAGCATTTT. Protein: CASSVGTGASNQPQHF.

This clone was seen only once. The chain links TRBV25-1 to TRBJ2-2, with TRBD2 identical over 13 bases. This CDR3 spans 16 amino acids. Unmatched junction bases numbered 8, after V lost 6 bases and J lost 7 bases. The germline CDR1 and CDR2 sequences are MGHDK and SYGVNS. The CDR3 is CASRATSGRASGELFF. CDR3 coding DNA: TGTGCCAGCAGAGCAACTAGCGGGAGGGCTAGCGGGGAGCTGTTTTTT.

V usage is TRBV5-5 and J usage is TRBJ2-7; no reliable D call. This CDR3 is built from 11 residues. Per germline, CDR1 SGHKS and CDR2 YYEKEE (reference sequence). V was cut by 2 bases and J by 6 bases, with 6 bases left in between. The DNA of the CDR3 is TGTGCCAGCAGCTTCCTCGGCGAGCAGTACTTC. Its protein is CASSFLGEQYF.

CDR3 in DNA: TGTGCCAGCAGGAACTCGGACTTTAGCGGGAGGTGGACAGATACGCAGTATTTT. Its protein is CASRNSDFSGRWTDTQYF. J is TRBJ2-3 and V is TRBV21-1; TRBD2 is the table's D call and was not checked against the DNA. TRBV21-1 is deemed a pseudogene. The CDR3 runs 18 residues.

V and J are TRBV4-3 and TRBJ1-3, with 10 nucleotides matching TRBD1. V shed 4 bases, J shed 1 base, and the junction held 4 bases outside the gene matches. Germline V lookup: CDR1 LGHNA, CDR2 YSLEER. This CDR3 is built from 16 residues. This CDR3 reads CASSPWDRGSGNTIYF. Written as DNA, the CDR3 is TGCGCCAGCAGCCCCTGGGACAGGGGATCTGGAAACACCATATATTTT.

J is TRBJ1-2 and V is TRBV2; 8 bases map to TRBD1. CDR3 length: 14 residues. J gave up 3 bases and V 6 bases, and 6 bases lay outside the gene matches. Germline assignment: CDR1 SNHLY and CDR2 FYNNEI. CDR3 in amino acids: CASRAGQGDYGYTF. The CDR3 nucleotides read TGTGCCAGCAGAGCAGGACAGGGTGACTATGGCTACACCTTC. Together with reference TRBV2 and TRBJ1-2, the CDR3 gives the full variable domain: EPEVTQTPSHQVTQMGQEVILRCVPISNHLYFYWYRQILGQKVEFLVSFYNNEISEKSEIFDDQFSVERPDGSNFTLKIRSTKLEDSAMYFCASRAGQGDYGYTFGSGTRLTVV.

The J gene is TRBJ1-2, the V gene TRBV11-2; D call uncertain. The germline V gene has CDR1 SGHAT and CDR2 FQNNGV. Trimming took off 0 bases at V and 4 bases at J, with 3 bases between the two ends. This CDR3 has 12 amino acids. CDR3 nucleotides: TGTGCCAGCAGCTTAGATCGCTATGGCTACACCTTC. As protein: CASSLDRYGYTF.

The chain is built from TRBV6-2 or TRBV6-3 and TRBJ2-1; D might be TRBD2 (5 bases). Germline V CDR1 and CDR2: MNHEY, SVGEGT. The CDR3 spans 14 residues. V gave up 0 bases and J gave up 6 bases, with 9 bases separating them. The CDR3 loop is CASSYSPGINEQFF. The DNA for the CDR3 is TGTGCCAGCAGTTACTCTCCCGGGATCAATGAGCAGTTCTTC.

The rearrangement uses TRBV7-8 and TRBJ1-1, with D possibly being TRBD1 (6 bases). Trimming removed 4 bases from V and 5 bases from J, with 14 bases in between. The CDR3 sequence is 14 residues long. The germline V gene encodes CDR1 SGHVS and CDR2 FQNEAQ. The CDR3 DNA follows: TGTGCCAGCAGCTCAAAGGGGGGGTGGACTGAAGCTTTCTTT. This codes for CASSSKGGWTEAFF. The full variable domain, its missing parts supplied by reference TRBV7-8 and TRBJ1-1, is GAGVSQSPRYKVAKRGQDVALRCDPISGHVSLFWYQQALGQGPEFLTYFQNEAQLDKSGLPSDRFFAERPEGSVSTLKIQRTQQEDSAVYLCASSSKGGWTEAFFGQGTRLTVV.

The CDR3: CASRKGQGEGGTEAFF. The CDR3 nucleotides read TGTGCCAGCAGGAAGGGACAGGGGGAGGGAGGCACTGAAGCTTTCTTT. The chain recombines TRBV5-4 with TRBJ1-1; 11 bases fit TRBD1. CDR3 length: 16 amino acids. Per germline, CDR1 SGHNT and CDR2 YYREEE (reference sequence). Trimming removed 5 bases from V and 4 bases from J; junction bases left unmatched: 10.

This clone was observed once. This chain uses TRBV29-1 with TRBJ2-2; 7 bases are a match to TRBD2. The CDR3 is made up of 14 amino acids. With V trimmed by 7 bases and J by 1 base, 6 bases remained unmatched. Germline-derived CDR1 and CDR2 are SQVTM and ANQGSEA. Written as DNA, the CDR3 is TGCAGCGGGAAGCGGGGCCTGAACACCGGGGAGCTGTTTTTT. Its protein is CSGKRGLNTGELFF.

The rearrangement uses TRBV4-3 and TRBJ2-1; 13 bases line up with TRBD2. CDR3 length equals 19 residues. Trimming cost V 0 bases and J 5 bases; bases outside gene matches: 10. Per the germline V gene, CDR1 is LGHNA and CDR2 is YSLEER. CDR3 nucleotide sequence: TGCGCCAGCAGCCAAGACCCCCCTAGGGGACTAGCGGGGAACAATGAGCAGTTCTTC. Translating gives CASSQDPPRGLAGNNEQFF.

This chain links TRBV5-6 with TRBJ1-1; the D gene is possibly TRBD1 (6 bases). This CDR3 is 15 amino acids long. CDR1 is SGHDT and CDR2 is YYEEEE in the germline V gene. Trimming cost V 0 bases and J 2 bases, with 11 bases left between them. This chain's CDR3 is CASSLDRGINTEAFF. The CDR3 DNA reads TGTGCCAGCAGCTTGGATAGGGGGATAAACACTGAAGCTTTCTTT. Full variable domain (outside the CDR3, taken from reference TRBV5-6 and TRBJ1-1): DAGVTQSPTHLIKTRGQQVTLRCSPKSGHDTVSWYQQALGQGPQFIFQYYEEEERQRGNFPDRFSGHQFPNYSSELNVNALLLGDSALYLCASSLDRGINTEAFFGQGTRLTVV.

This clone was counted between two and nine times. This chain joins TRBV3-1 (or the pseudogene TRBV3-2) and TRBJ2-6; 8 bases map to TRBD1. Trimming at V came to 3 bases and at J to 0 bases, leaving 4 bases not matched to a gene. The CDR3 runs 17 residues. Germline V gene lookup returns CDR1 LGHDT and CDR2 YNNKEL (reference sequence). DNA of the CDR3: TGTGCCAGCAGCCACCGGACAGGGCGCTCTGGGGCCAACGTCCTGACTTTC. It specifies CASSHRTGRSGANVLTF.

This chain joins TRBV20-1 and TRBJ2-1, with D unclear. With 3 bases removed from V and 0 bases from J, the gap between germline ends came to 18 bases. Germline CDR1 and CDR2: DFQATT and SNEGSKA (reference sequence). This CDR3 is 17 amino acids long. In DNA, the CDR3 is TGCAGTGCTAGTTCCCTCGACTTGGCGAGCTCCTACAATGAGCAGTTCTTC. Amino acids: CSASSLDLASSYNEQFF.

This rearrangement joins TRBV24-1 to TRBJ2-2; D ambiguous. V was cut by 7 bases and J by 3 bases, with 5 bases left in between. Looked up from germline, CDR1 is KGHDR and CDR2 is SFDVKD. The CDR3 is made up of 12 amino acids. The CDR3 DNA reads TGTGCCACCAGCCGGTACACCGGGGAGCTGTTTTTT. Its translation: CATSRYTGELFF.

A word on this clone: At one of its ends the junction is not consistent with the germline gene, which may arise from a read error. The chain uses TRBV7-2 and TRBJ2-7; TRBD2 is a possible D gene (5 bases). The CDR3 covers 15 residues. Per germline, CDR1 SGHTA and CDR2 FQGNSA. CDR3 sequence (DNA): TGTGCCAGCAGCCACGGCTCGAGGGCCTCCCACGAGCAGTACTTC. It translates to CASSHGSRASHEQYF.

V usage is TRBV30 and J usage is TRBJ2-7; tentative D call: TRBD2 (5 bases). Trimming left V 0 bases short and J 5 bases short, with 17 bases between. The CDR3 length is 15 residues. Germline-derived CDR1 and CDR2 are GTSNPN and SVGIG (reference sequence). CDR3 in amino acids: CAWSVQSPGWHEQYF. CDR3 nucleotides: TGTGCCTGGAGTGTACAGTCTCCGGGGTGGCACGAGCAGTACTTC.